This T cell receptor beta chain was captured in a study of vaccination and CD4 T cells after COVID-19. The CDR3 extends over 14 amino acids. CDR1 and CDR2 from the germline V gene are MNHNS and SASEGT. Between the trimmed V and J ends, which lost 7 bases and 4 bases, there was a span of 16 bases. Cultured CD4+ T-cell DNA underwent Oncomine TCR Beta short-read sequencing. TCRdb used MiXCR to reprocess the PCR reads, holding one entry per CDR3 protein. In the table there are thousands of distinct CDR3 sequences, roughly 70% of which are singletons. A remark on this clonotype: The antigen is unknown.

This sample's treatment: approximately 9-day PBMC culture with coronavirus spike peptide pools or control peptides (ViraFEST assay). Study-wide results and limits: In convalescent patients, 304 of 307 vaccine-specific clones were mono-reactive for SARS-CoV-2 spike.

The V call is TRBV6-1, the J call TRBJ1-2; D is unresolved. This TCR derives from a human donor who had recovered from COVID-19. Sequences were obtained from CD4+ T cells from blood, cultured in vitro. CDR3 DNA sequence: TGTGCCAGCACCCTGTATGAGACCGTCTATGGCTACACCTTC. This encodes CASTLYETVYGYTF.